This T cell receptor (beta chain) was identified during a study of tumor and adjacent non-tumor tissue in lung cancer. About the research overall: The patients, roughly eleven men and 4 to 6 women, were about 31 to 80 with stage I to III disease.

In regard to this clonotype: One end of the junction is discordant with germline, which a read error may explain.

RNA was extracted from bulk tissue without any cell sorting. A modified ARM-PCR protocol with three rounds of nested PCR amplified TCRbeta. TCRdb re-called the multiplex PCR reads with MiXCR, one entry per CDR3 protein. The sample comprises 100,000 to 120,000 distinct CDR3 sequences, 75% to 90% of which are singletons, and approximately 24% rests with the top ten. Sequenced input: lung tumor tissue. The clonotype originates from a man aged 65 to 79 with non-small cell lung cancer.

The CDR3 DNA sequence: TGCGCCAGCAGTCCGGGACAGGGGTTGGACACTGATGCTTTCTTT. It yields the protein CASSPGQGLDTDAFF. The rearrangement joins TRBV7-9 to TRBJ1-1; 10 bases match TRBD1. The CDR3 length is 15 residues. Germline assignment: CDR1 SEHNR and CDR2 FQNEAQ (reference sequence). The whole variable domain, filled in from reference TRBV7-9 and TRBJ1-1, reads DTGVSQNPRHKITKRGQNVTFRCDPISEHNRLYWYRQTLGQGPEFLTYFQNEAQLEKSRLLSDRFSAERPKGSFSTLEIQRTEQGDSAMYLCASSPGQGLDTDAFFGQGTRLTVV.